The TCR beta chain described here comes from a study of cytomegalovirus exposure and HLA in healthy donors. Study-wide results and limits: With later analysis, a missense DCLRE1C variant became linked to TCR beta V- and J-gene trimming. At a 0.05 false discovery rate, a later analysis found 18,000 or so TCR beta sequences to be associated with HLA alleles.

This clone was seen once. What it binds is unknown. Researchers ran the PCR with 60 Vbeta and 13 Jbeta primers. Method: immunoSEQ multiplex PCR; TCRdb's copy keeps in-frame clones and lacks some. Of about 160,000 clones detected, 84% appear once; the ten largest clones hold roughly 6.5%. V lost 2 bases and J lost 1; bases outside the gene matches: 4. CDR1 is LNHDA and CDR2 is SQIVND in the germline V gene (reference sequence). CDR3 length equals 16 residues. The sequence was obtained from a man aged 45 to 65 in good health and CMV-seropositive. V and J are TRBV19 and TRBJ2-2; 7 bases match TRBD1. Material: PBMCs. The CDR3 spells CASSISGQWNTGELFF. As DNA, the CDR3 is TGTGCCAGTAGTATATCGGGACAGTGGAACACCGGGGAGCTGTTTTTT.